This TCR beta chain was sequenced during a study of OX40 agonist ivuxolimab in advanced cancers. Study-wide context: The costimulatory receptor OX40 (CD134) was targeted by ivuxolimab, a fully human IgG2 agonistic monoclonal antibody. Intravenous ivuxolimab was administered to patients every 2 weeks at six dose levels: 0.01, 0.1, 0.3, 1.5, 3 and 10 mg/kg. Among the 52 dose-escalation patients, around 20 had hepatocellular carcinoma, some 15 melanoma, 9 renal cell carcinoma and 9 head and neck cancer. The dose-escalation cohort was 82.7% male with a mean age of about 54 years, ranging from 23 to 79. Patients were allowed to have had prior anti-PD-1, anti-PD-L1 or anti-CTLA-4 therapy, and more than 30% of the dose-escalation patients had previously received checkpoint inhibitors. Three dose-escalation patients achieved partial responses, one with hepatocellular carcinoma and two with cutaneous melanoma. Peripheral TCRbeta sequencing aimed to test whether ivuxolimab altered TCR sequence diversity and caused clonal T-cell expansion. The paper reports the monotherapy dose-escalation portion (N ≈ 50 patients) of the phase I ivuxolimab trial. Beyond this particular receptor, the publication reports: Which antigens the clonally expanded peripheral T cells were specific for was not determined. After ivuxolimab, more expanded clones were found on average in CD8+ T cells than in CD4+ T cells. Low levels of normalized T-cell clonal expansion were also seen in some patients who did not respond. Clonal expansion of both CD4+ and CD8+ blood T cells was observed from baseline to week 6 at doses 0.1 to 3.0 mg/kg. In partial responders in the 0.1-3.0 mg/kg groups, normalized peripheral clonal expansion was found to be among the lowest, especially among CD8+ T cells.

Patients with autoimmune disease history or receiving systemic immunosuppression were excluded from the trial. Peripheral blood for TCR sequencing was collected from all dose cohorts at baseline, on cycle 4 day 1, and on cycle 7 day 1. The samples were taken from a phase I, first-in-human, multicenter, open-label dose-escalation trial of ivuxolimab. The trial enrolled adults with locally advanced or metastatic head and neck squamous cell, hepatocellular, melanoma or renal cell carcinoma. Before TCR sequencing, CD4+ T cells and CD8+ T cells were sorted from peripheral blood as separate populations. In the germline V gene, CDR1 corresponds to SGHDT and CDR2 to YYEEEE. V ends up 3 bases short and J 10 bases short, with an unmatched junction base count of 8. From the cysteine through the phenylalanine, the CDR3 covers 13 amino acids. Left in the record is the CDR3 DNA by itself, 39 bases read in frame from the first base.

Genomic DNA was isolated from the sorted cells so that the TCRbeta CDR3 region could be sequenced. TCRbeta CDR3 regions were sequenced using the immunoSEQ Assay. In its TCRdb copy, this immuneACCESS table keeps in-frame sequences only and misses some clones. Where compared with another copy, unresolved V genes explain less than half of these, and the others have no known cause. The table for this sample lists 40,000 to 60,000 clones; 79% of them were counted only once. The ten largest clonotypes hold 1.5% to 2% of the sample. Concerning this clone: Its antigen target is currently unknown. No much larger clone exists at a distance of one base, and base qualities are not known.

This receptor chain uses TRBV5-6 and TRBJ1-1, with TRBD1 identical over 8 junction bases. The specimen comprised CD4+ or CD8+ T cells sorted from blood, sampled in a trial of the OX40 agonist ivuxolimab. The sequence was obtained from an adult with an advanced solid tumor such as melanoma, head and neck, liver or kidney cancer. CDR3 loop: CASSWEQGVGAFF. The sequenced DNA is TGTGCCAGCAGCTGGGAACAGGGGGTTGGAGCTTTCTTT.